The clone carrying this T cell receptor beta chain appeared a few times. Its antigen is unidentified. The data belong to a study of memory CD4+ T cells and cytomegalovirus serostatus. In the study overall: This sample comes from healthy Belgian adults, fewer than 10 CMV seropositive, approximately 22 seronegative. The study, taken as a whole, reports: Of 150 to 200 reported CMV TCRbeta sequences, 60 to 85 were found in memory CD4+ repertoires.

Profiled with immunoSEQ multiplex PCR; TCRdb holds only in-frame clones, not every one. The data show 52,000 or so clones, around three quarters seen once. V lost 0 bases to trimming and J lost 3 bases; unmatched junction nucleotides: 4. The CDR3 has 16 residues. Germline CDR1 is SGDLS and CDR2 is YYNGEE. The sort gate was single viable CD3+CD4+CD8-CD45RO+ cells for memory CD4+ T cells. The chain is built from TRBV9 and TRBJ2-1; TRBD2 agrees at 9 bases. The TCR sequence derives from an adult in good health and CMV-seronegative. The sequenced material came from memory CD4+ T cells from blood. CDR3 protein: CASSVGAGGGYNEQFF. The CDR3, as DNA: TGTGCCAGCAGCGTAGGAGCGGGAGGAGGCTACAATGAGCAGTTCTTC.